The sequence of this T cell receptor beta chain was determined in a study of resident and recirculating memory T cells in vitiligo. Study outcomes and limitations: Vitiligo lesions lacked a unique dominant clone, and clonality varied.

Comments on this clone: Antigen unknown.

Using immunoSEQ multiplex PCR, the repertoire was profiled, and TCRdb retains in-frame clones only, with some absent. The sample includes around 43,000 clones, over 90% seen only once; the top ten take around 5%. Germline values: CDR1 MNHNY, CDR2 SVGAGI (reference sequence). V lost 7 bases and J lost 5; bases outside the gene matches: 5. The CDR3 spans 13 residues. V usage is TRBV6-6 and J usage is TRBJ2-1; 7 bases are a match to TRBD2. This receptor was identified in a male donor with vitiligo. Sequencing was done on a sample of blood. This CDR3 reads CASTRSGDNEQFF. CDR3 nucleotides: TGTGCCAGCACCCGAAGCGGGGACAATGAGCAGTTCTTC.